A single sample gave rise to the 6 T cell receptor beta chains below, sequenced in a study of T-cell reconstitution after alpha-beta-depleted transplantation in children. Researchers prepared the TCRbeta library using unique molecular identifiers, the study reports. TCRdb analysed the PCR reads with MiXCR anew, one entry per CDR3 protein. The sample lists about 200,000 distinct CDR3 sequences, approximately 6% occurring once. Sequencing used PBMCs, obtained before TCRalphabeta/CD19-depleted stem cell transplant. These receptors originate from a girl younger than two with combined immunodeficiency, due to receive a stem cell transplant.

This clonotype was found many times. The rearrangement links TRBV12-3 or TRBV12-4 to TRBJ2-3, with a tentative D call TRBD2 (6 bases). Trimming cost V 4 bases and J 0 bases, with 11 bases left between them. The CDR3 contains 15 residues. CDR3 residues: CASSSSGTSTDTQYF. The CDR3 DNA reads as TGTGCCAGCAGTTCCTCCGGGACTAGCACAGATACGCAGTATTTT.

This clonotype appeared many times. The chain has TRBV5-1 and TRBJ1-1, with a weak D call TRBD1 (6 bases). V lost 1 base and J 3 bases, leaving 13 bases between the germline ends. The CDR3 runs to 15 residues. The germline CDR1 and CDR2 sequences are SGHRS and YFSETQ. CDR3 amino acids: CASSLSVTGDTEAFF. CDR3 nucleotides: TGCGCCAGCAGCTTGAGTGTGACAGGCGACACTGAAGCTTTCTTT.

This clonotype was seen repeatedly, ten times or more. This chain joins TRBV12-3 or TRBV12-4 and TRBJ2-5; the D gene is possibly TRBD2 (5 bases). The CDR3 has 14 amino acids. The germline V and J ends were trimmed by 5 bases and 7 bases, with 17 bases remaining between them. The CDR3 sequence is CASSPIGLAGTQYF. The CDR3 bases are TGTGCCAGCAGTCCCATAGGACTGGCGGGGACCCAGTACTTC.

This clonotype was detected ten times or more. The CDR3 DNA reads as TGCGCCAGCAGCCCTTTCGACGGGAGTCCCGGGGCCAACGTCCTGACTTTC. Encoded protein: CASSPFDGSPGANVLTF. This chain links TRBV5-1 with TRBJ2-6; a possible D gene is TRBD2 (6 bases). Germline V gene lookup returns CDR1 SGHRS and CDR2 YFSETQ. The CDR3 length is 17 residues. The germline V and J ends were trimmed by 4 bases and 4 bases, with 18 bases remaining between them.

In this sample, this clonotype turned up many times. The chain recombines TRBV20-1 with TRBJ1-5; D gene uncertain. In germline, CDR1 is DFQATT, CDR2 SNEGSKA (reference sequence). This CDR3 is built from 12 residues. Trimming removed 6 bases at V and 5 bases at J, with 11 bases between. The CDR3 is CSAPHGYQPQHF. CDR3 in DNA: TGCAGTGCCCCCCACGGTTATCAGCCCCAGCATTTT.

This clonotype was detected many times. The genes are TRBV7-9 and TRBJ2-2, with TRBD2 matching 10 bases. With V trimmed by 11 bases and J by 5 bases, 5 bases remained unmatched. Germline CDR1 and CDR2: SEHNR and FQNEAQ (reference sequence). The CDR3 consists of 13 residues. The CDR3 is CAPSGRGTGELFF. In nucleotides, the CDR3 is TGTGCCCCTAGCGGGAGAGGTACCGGGGAGCTGTTTTTT.